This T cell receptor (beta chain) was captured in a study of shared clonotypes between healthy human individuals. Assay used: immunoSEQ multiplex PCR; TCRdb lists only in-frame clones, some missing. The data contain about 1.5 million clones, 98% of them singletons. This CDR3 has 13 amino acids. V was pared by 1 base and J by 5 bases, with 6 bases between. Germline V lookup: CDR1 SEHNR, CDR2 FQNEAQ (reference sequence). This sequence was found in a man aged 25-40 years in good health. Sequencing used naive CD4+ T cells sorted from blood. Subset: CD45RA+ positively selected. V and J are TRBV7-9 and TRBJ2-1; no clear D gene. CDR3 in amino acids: CASSLDGNNEQFF. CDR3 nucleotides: TGTGCCAGCAGCTTAGACGGCAACAATGAGCAGTTCTTC.